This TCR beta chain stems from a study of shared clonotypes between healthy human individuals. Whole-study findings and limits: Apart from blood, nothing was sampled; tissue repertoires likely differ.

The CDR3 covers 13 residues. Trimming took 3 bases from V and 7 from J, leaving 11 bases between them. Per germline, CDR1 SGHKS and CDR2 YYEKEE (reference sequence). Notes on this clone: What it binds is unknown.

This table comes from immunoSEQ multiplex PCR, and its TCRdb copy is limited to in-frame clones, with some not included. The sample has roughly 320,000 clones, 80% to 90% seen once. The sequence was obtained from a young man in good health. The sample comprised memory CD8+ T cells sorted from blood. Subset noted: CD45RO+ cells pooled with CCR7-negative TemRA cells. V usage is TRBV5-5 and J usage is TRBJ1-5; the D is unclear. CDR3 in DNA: TGTGCCAGCAGCTCGGGTGTATGGCAGCCCCAGCATTTT. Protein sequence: CASSSGVWQPQHF. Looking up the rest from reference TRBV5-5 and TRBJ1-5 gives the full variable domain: DAGVTQSPTHLIKTRGQQVTLRCSPISGHKSVSWYQQVLGQGPQFIFQYYEKEERGRGNFPDRFSARQFPNYSSELNVNALLLGDSALYLCASSSGVWQPQHFGDGTRLSIL.